This T cell receptor beta chain was documented in a study of shared clonotypes between healthy human individuals. The assay was immunoSEQ multiplex PCR, and TCRdb's table has in-frame clones only and misses some. This table has approximately 1,500,000 clones, around 97% appearing once. Germline V lookup: CDR1 SGHDN, CDR2 FVKESK. The CDR3 consists of 15 residues. V lost 3 bases and J 8 bases, leaving 17 bases between the germline ends. The TCR originated in a man aged 25 to 40 in good health. The rearrangement joins TRBV14 to TRBJ2-4; tentatively, D is TRBD1 or TRBD2 (5 bases each). Sequences were obtained from naive CD4+ T cells sorted from blood. Sample subset: CD45RA+ positively selected. Here the CDR3 DNA reads TGTGCCAGCAGCCAGAGAAAGAGGGGTTTGGACATTCAGTACTTC. Protein sequence: CASSQRKRGLDIQYF.